The present T cell receptor (beta chain) was sequenced within a study of beta chain features in type 1 diabetes. Findings of the study overall: It was among patients, rather than healthy donors, that naive, central memory and Treg TCRB repertoires appeared more similar. Significant though moderate, a shortening of TCRB CDR3s appeared in all four CD4+ subsets of Type 1 diabetes patients.

V gave up 8 bases and J gave up 14 bases; unmatched junction bases: 19. Germline assignment: CDR1 MDHEN and CDR2 SYDVKM. The CDR3 spans 17 residues. In the case of this clone: The target antigen is unknown.

Expressed TCRB transcripts were sequenced after all isolated RNA was converted to cDNA. Method: immunoSEQ multiplex PCR; TCRdb's copy keeps in-frame clones and lacks some. The sample has roughly 400,000 clones, more than 13% seen once. The source of this sequence is a woman aged 18 to 35 in good health. The chain couples TRBV28 to TRBJ2-1; 15 bases map to TRBD2. The sequenced sample was naive CD4+ T cells from blood. This CDR3 is CASRDPGTSGRNLNEFF. The CDR3 DNA reads as TGTGCCAGCCGGGACCCAGGGACTAGCGGGAGGAATTTGAATGAGTTCTTC.